This T cell receptor beta chain was sequenced during a study of T cell responses to AZD1222 COVID-19 vaccine. Measured with immunoSEQ multiplex PCR; TCRdb has only the in-frame clones, and not every one. The top ten hold 4.4% of the sample, which has around 150,000 clones, 90% to 95% seen once. The germline V gene encodes CDR1 ENHRY and CDR2 SYGVKD. Trimming shortened V by 2 bases and J by 2 bases, and 9 bases separated the two germline ends. The CDR3 is 15 amino acids. In regard to this clone: Its antigen is not known.

Study results and caveats: Clonal diversity may have been underestimated in mostly white British donors. Of the AZD1222 recipients, only 5 or 6 were seropositive at baseline.

V usage is TRBV10-3 and J usage is TRBJ1-4, with a weak D call TRBD1 (5 bases). This sequence was found in an adult in good health. The specimen was peripheral blood, collected on day 0 of MenACWY control vaccination. CDR3 residues: CAISERGSTNEKLFF. The CDR3 region has the DNA TGTGCCATCAGTGAGAGGGGTAGCACTAATGAAAAACTGTTTTTT.